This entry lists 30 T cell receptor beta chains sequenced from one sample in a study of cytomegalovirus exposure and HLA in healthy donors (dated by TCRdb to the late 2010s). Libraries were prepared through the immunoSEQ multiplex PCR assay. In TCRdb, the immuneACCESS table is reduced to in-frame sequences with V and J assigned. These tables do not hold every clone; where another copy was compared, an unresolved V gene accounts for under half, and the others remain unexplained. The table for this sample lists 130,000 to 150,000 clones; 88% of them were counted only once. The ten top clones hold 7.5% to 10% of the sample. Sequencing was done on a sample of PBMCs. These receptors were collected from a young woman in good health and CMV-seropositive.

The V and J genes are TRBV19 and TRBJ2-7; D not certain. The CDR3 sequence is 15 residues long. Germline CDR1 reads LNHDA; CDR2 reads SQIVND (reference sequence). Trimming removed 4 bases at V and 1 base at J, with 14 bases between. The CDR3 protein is CASSNTGPTSYEQYF. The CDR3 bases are TGTGCCAGTAGTAATACTGGTCCCACTTCCTACGAGCAGTACTTC.

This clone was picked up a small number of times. The CDR3 sequence is CASSPGGAYEQYF. The CDR3, as DNA: TGCGCCAGCAGCCCGGGCGGGGCCTACGAGCAGTACTTC. This chain uses TRBV5-1 with TRBJ2-7; D is possibly TRBD2 (6 bases). This CDR3 contains 13 residues. Trimming pared 4 bases from V and 2 bases from J, leaving 10 bases between. CDR1 and CDR2 from the germline V gene are SGHRS and YFSETQ.

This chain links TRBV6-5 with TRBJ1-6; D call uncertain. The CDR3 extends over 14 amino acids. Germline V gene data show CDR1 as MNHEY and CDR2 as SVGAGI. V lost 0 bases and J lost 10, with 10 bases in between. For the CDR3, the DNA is TGTGCCAGCAGTTACTCTTCGGTATTCTCACCCCTCCACTTT. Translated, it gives CASSYSSVFSPLHF.

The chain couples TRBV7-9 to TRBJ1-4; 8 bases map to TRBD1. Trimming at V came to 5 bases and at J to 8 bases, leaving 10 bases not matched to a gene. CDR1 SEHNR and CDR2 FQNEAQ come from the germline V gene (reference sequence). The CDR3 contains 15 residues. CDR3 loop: CASSIRQGPEEKLFF. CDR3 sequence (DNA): TGTGCCAGCAGCATCCGACAGGGGCCAGAGGAAAAACTGTTTTTT.

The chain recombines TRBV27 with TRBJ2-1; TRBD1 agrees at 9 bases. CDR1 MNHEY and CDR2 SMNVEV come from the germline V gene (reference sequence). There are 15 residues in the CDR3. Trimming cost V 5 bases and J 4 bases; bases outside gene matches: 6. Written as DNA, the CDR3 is TGTGCCAGCAGTGGTCGACAGGGGGGGTACAATGAGCAGTTCTTC. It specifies CASSGRQGGYNEQFF.

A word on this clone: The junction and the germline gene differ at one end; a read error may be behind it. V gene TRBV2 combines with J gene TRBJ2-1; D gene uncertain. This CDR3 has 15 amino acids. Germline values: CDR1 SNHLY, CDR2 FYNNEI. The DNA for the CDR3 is TGTGTCAGCGTGGTCGATGAACAGCCCTACAATGAGCAGTTCTTC. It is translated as CVSVVDEQPYNEQFF.

The CDR3, as DNA: TGCGCCAGCAGCGTCGCGGACTGGCTCAATGAGCAGTTCTTC. It specifies CASSVADWLNEQFF. This chain connects TRBV5-1 to TRBJ2-1; D is perhaps TRBD2 (5 bases). The V end was cut by 4 bases, the J end by 6 bases, with 14 bases between. Germline V lookup: CDR1 SGHRS, CDR2 YFSETQ. The CDR3 covers 14 residues. Using reference TRBV5-1 and TRBJ2-1 for the parts outside the CDR3, the full variable domain is KAGVTQTPRYLIKTRGQQVTLSCSPISGHRSVSWYQQTPGQGLQFLFEYFSETQRNKGNFPGRFSGRQFSNSRSEMNVSTLELGDSALYLCASSVADWLNEQFFGPGTRLTVL.

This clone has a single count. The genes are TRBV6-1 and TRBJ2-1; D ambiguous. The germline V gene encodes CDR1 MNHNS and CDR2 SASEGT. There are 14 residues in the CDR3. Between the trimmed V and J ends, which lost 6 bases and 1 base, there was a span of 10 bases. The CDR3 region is CASRADLSYNEQFF. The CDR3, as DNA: TGTGCCAGCAGGGCCGACTTATCCTACAATGAGCAGTTCTTC.

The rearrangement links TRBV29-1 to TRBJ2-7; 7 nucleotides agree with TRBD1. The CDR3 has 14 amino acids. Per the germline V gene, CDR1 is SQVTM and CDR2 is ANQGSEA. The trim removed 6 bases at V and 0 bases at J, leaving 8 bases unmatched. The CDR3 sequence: CSVQKTGSSYEQYF. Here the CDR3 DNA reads TGCAGCGTGCAAAAGACAGGGAGCTCCTACGAGCAGTACTTC.

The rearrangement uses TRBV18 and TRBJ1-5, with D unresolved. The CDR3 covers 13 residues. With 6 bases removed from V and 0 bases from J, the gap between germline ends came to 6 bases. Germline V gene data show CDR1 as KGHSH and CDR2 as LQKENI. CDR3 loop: CASSGNSNQPQHF. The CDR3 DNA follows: TGTGCCAGCTCGGGCAATAGCAATCAGCCCCAGCATTTT.

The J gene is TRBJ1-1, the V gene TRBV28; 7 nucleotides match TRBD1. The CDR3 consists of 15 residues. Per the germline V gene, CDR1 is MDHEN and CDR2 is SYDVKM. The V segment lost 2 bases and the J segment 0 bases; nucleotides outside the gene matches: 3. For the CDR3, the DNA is TGTGCCAGCAGTTTAGCGGACAGGCTGAACACTGAAGCTTTCTTT. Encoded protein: CASSLADRLNTEAFF.

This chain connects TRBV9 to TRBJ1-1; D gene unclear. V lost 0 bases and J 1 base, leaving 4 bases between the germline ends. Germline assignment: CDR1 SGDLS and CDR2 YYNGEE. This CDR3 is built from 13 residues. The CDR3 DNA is TGTGCCAGCAGCGTAGGGGCGAACACTGAAGCTTTCTTT. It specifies CASSVGANTEAFF.

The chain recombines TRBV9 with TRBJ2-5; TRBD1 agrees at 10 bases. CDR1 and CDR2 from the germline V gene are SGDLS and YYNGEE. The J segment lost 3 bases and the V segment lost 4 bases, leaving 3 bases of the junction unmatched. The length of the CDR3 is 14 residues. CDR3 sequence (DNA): TGTGCCAGCAGCCCTGGGACAGGGGAAGAGACCCAGTACTTC. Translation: CASSPGTGEETQYF.

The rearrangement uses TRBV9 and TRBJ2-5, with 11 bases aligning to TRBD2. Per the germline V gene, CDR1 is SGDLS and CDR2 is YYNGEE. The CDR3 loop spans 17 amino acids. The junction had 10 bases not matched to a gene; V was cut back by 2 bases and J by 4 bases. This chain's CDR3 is CASSVGSGGAGIETQYF. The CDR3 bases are TGTGCCAGCAGCGTTGGTAGCGGGGGGGCAGGGATAGAGACCCAGTACTTC.

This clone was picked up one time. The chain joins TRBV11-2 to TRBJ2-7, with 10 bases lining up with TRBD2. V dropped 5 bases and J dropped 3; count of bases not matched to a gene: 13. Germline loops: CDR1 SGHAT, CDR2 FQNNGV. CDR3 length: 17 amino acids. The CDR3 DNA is TGTGCCAGCAGCCGTGTCACACGGACTAGCGGTTTCTACGAGCAGTACTTC. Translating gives CASSRVTRTSGFYEQYF.

The CDR3 here is CATTTRGETQYF. DNA of the CDR3: TGTGCCACCACCACCAGGGGAGAGACCCAGTACTTC. This sequence joins TRBV15 and TRBJ2-5; tentative D call: TRBD1 (6 bases). Germline values: CDR1 LNHNV, CDR2 YYDKDF (reference sequence). Trimming took off 7 bases at V and 4 bases at J, with 10 bases between the two ends. The CDR3 runs 12 residues.

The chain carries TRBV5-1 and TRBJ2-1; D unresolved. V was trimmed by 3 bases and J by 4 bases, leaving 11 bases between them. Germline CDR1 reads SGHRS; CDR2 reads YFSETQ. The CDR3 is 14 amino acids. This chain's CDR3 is CASSYNSIYNEQFF. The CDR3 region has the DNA TGCGCCAGCAGCTATAACAGCATATACAATGAGCAGTTCTTC.

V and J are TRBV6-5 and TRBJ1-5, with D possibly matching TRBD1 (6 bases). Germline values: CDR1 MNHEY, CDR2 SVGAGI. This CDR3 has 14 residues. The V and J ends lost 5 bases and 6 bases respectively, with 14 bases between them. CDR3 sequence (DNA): TGTGCCAGCAGTGTACAGGGTGGGGCTCAGCCCCAGCATTTT. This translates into CASSVQGGAQPQHF.

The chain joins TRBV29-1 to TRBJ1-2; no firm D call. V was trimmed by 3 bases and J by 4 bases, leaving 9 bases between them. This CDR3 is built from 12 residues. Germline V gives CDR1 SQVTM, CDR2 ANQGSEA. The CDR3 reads CSVDARGYGYTF. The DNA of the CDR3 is TGCAGCGTTGATGCACGAGGCTATGGCTACACCTTC.

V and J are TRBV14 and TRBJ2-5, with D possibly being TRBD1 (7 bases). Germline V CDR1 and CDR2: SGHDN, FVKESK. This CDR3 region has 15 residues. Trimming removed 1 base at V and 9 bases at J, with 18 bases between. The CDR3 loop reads CASSQGQGGWVSQYF. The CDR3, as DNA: TGTGCCAGCAGCCAAGGTCAGGGGGGCTGGGTGTCCCAGTACTTC.

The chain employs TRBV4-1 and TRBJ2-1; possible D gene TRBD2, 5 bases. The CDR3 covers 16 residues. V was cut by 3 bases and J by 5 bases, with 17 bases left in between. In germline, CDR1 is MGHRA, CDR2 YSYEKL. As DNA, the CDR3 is TGCGCCAGCAGCCACCCGAAGTGGGGAGCAGACAATGAGCAGTTCTTC. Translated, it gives CASSHPKWGADNEQFF.

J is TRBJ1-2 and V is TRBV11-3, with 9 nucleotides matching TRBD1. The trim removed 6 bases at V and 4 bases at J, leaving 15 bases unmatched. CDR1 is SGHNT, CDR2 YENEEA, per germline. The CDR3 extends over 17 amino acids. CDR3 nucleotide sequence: TGTGCCAGCAGTCCGCCTCCGGGACAGGGACTGGGCTATGGCTACACCTTC. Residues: CASSPPPGQGLGYGYTF.

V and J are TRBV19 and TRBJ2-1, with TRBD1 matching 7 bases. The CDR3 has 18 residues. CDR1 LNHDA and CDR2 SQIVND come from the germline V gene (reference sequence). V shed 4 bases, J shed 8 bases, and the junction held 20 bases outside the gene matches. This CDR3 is CASSRRKGPQGSKHEQFF. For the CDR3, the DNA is TGTGCCAGTAGTAGGAGGAAGGGGCCACAGGGGAGTAAGCATGAGCAGTTCTTC. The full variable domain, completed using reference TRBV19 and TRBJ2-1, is DGGITQSPKYLFRKEGQNVTLSCEQNLNHDAMYWYRQDPGQGLRLIYYSQIVNDFQKGDIAEGYSVSREKKESFPLTVTSAQKNPTAFYLCASSRRKGPQGSKHEQFFGPGTRLTVL.

The CDR3 region is CASGLAEETPTGELFF. CDR3 nucleotide sequence: TGTGCCAGCGGACTAGCGGAAGAGACCCCCACCGGGGAGCTGTTTTTT. V usage is TRBV28 and J usage is TRBJ2-2; TRBD2 matches 10 bases. V shed 8 bases and J 4 bases; nucleotides not matched to a gene: 10. This CDR3 is 16 amino acids long. Germline CDR1 reads MDHEN; CDR2 reads SYDVKM.

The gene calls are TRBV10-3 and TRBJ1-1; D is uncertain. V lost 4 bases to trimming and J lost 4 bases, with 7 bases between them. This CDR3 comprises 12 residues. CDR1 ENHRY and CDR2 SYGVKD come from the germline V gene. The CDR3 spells CAISVIPTEAFF. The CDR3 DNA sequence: TGTGCCATCAGTGTCATCCCCACTGAAGCTTTCTTT.

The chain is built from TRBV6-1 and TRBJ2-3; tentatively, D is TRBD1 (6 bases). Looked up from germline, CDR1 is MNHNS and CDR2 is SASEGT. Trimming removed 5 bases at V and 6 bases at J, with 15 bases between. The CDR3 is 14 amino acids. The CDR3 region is CASSLGQWGDTQYF. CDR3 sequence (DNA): TGTGCCAGCAGTTTAGGACAGTGGGGCGATACGCAGTATTTT.

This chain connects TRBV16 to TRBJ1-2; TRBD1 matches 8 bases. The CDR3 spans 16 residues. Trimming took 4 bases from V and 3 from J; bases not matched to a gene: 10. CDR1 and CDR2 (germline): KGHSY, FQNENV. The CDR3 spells CASSRGQERGHYGYTF. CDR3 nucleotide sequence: TGTGCCAGCAGCCGGGGACAGGAAAGGGGACACTATGGCTACACCTTC.

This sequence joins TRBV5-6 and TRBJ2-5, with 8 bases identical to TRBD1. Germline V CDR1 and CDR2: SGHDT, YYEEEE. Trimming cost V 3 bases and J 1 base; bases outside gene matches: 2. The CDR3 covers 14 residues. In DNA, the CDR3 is TGTGCCAGCAGCTGGGGACAGGCCCAAGAGACCCAGTACTTC. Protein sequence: CASSWGQAQETQYF.

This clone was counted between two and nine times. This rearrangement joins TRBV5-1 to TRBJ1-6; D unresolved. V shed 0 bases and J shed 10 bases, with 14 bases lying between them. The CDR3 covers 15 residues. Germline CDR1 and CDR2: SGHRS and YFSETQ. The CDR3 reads CASSLVRGSGSPLHF. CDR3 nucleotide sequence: TGCGCCAGCAGCTTGGTTCGGGGTTCAGGCTCACCCCTCCACTTT. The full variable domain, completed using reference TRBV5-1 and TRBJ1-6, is KAGVTQTPRYLIKTRGQQVTLSCSPISGHRSVSWYQQTPGQGLQFLFEYFSETQRNKGNFPGRFSGRQFSNSRSEMNVSTLELGDSALYLCASSLVRGSGSPLHFGNGTRLTVT.

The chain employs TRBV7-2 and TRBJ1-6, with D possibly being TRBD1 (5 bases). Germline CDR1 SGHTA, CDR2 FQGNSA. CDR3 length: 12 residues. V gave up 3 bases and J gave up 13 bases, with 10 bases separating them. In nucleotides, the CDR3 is TGTGCCAGCAGCTTGGGGGGTAGCCCCCTCCACTTT. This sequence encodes CASSLGGSPLHF.